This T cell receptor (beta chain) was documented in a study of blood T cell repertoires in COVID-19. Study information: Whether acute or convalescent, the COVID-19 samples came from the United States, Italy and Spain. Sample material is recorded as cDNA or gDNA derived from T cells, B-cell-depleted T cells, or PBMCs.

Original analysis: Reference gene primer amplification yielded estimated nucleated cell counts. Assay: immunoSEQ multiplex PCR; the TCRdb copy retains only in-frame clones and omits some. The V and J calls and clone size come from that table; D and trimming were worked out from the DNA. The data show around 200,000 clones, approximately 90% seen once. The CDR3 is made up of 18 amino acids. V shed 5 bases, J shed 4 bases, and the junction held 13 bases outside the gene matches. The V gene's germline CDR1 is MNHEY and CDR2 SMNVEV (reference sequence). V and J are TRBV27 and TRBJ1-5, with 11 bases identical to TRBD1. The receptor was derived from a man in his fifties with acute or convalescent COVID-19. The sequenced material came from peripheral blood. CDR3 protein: CASSLTGTGGGANQPQHF. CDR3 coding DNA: TGTGCCAGCAGTCTGACCGGGACAGGGGGGGGAGCAAATCAGCCCCAGCATTTT.